A single T cell receptor (beta chain) is shown here with its context. The entry originates in a study of blood T cell repertoires in COVID-19. Study overall: Samples representing acute and convalescent COVID-19 were sourced from the United States, Italy and Spain. The cDNA or gDNA used as material had been derived from T cells, B-cell-depleted T cells, or PBMCs.

Source study methods: Reference gene primer amplification gave estimated nucleated cell counts. Clones were read by immunoSEQ multiplex PCR, and TCRdb kept only the in-frame ones, dropping some. V and J calls plus clone size are reproduced from that table; the DNA served to infer D and trimming. This table has roughly 100,000 clones, about four fifths appearing once. The source is a woman older than 75 with active or convalescent COVID-19. Sequencing was performed on peripheral blood.

CDR3 in DNA: TGTGCCAGTAGTCCCACTTACCACAGGGGTGGCTACACCTTC. It yields the protein CASSPTYHRGGYTF. This rearrangement joins TRBV19 to TRBJ1-2, with 7 bases matching TRBD1. This CDR3 contains 14 residues. V gave up 5 bases and J gave up 7 bases; unmatched junction bases: 10. Germline CDR1 reads LNHDA; CDR2 reads SQIVND (reference sequence). Looking up the rest from reference TRBV19 and TRBJ1-2 gives the full variable domain: DGGITQSPKYLFRKEGQNVTLSCEQNLNHDAMYWYRQDPGQGLRLIYYSQIVNDFQKGDIAEGYSVSREKKESFPLTVTSAQKNPTAFYLCASSPTYHRGGYTFGSGTRLTVV.